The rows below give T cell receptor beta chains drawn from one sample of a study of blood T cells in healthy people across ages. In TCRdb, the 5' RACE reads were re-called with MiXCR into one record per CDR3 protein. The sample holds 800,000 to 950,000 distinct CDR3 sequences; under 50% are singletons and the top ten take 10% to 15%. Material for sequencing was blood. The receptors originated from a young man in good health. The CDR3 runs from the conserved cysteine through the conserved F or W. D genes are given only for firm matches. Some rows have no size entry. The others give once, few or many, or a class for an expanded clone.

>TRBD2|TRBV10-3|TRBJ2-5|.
TGTGCCATCAGTACTAGCGGGGGGTATAACCAAGAGACCCAGTACTTC
CAISTSGGYNQETQYF
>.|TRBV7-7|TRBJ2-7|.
TGTGCTAGCAGCCCTCCCGACCACAATGAGCAGTACTTC
CASSPPDHNEQYF
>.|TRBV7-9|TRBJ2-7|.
TGTGCCGGCATGAGCCGGAGCTCCTACGAGCAGTACTTC
CAGMSRSSYEQYF
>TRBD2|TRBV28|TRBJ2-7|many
TGTGCCTCGGGGGGAGTCCCCTACGAGCAGTACTTC
CASGGVPYEQYF
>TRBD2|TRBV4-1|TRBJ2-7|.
TGCGCCAGCAGCGAGACTAGCGGGAGGTTTTACGAGCAGTACTTC
CASSETSGRFYEQYF
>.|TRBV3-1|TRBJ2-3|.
TGTGCCAGCAGCCAAGGGTCTGTCGTTAGCACAGATACGCAGTATTTT
CASSQGSVVSTDTQYF
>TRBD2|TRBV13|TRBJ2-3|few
TGTGCCAGCAGCCCCTGGGGACTAGCAGACACAGATACGCAGTATTTT
CASSPWGLADTDTQYF
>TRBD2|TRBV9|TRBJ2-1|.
TGTGCCAGCAGCGTAGAGGGGACTAAGTACAATGAGCAGTTCTTC
CASSVEGTKYNEQFF
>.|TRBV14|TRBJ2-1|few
TGTGCCAGCAGCCCATTCGGAGCCCTGTACAATGAGCAGTTCTTC
CASSPFGALYNEQFF
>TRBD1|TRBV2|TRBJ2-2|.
TGTGCCAGCAGTGATTTGACGGGACAGGCACAAAACGGGGAGCTGTTTTTT
CASSDLTGQAQNGELFF
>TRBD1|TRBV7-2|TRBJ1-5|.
TGTGCCAGCAGCTTAGCGCCTCCGGGACAGGGGACTAGCAATCAGCCCCAGCATTTT
CASSLAPPGQGTSNQPQHF
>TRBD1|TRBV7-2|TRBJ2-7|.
TGTGCCAACAGCTTAGGACAGGGGGTATCCTACGAGCAGTACTTC
CANSLGQGVSYEQYF
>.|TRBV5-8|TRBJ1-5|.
TGTGCCAGCAGCGGGAGGGCGACCAATCAGCCCCAGCATTTT
CASSGRATNQPQHF
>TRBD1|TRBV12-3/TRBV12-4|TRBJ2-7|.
TGTGCCAGCAGTTTAGCCGACAGGGGGTACTACGAGCAGTACTTC
CASSLADRGYYEQYF
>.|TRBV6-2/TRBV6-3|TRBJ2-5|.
TGTGCCAGCAGCCTCCTCGGAGGGTTAGAGACCCAGTACTTC
CASSLLGGLETQYF
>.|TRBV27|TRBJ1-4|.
TGTGCCAGCAGTTTATCGTGGGGGCTTAATGAAAAACTGTTTTTT
CASSLSWGLNEKLFF
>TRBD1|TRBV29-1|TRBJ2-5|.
TGCAGTAGGTTAAAGGTCATCAAGGGACAGGGCTCCCTCCAAGAGACCCAGTACTTC
CSRLKVIKGQGSLQETQYF
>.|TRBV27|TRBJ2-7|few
TGTGCCAGCAGCCTACGGGGGACTTACTACGAGCAGTACTTC
CASSLRGTYYEQYF
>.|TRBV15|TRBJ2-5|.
TGTGCCACCAGCGGGGGGCTTTTTGAGACCCAGTACTTC
CATSGGLFETQYF
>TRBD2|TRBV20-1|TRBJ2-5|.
TGCAGTGCTAGAGACGTACCGTTCAGGGAGGGGCGCTTGGGGGAGACCCAGTACTTC
CSARDVPFREGRLGETQYF
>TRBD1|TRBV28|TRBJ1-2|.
TGTGCCAGCAGCTCACCCGGGACAGGGCTTTCATATGTCTACACCTTC
CASSSPGTGLSYVYTF
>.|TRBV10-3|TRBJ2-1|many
TGTGCCACCGAGGTTAGGAGAAACGGTGAGCAGTTCTTC
CATEVRRNGEQFF
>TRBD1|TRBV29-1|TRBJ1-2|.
TGCAGCGTCCGGACAGGGGTTGGAGGCCACACCTTC
CSVRTGVGGHTF
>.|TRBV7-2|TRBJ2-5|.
TGTGCCAGCAGCTTAAAGGGGGGAAACTTCCAAGAGACCCAGTACTTC
CASSLKGGNFQETQYF
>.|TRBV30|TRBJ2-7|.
TGTGCCTGGAGTGTAGGGGCAGGCTACGAGCAGTACTTC
CAWSVGAGYEQYF
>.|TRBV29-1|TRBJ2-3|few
TGCAGCGTTTCTACAGGGAGTTCCGATACGCAGTATTTT
CSVSTGSSDTQYF
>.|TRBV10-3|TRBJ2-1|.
TGTGCCATCAGTGAGGCGCGGGCGGCCTACAATGAGCAGTTCTTC
CAISEARAAYNEQFF
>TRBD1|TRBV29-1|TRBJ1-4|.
TGCAGCATATCGACAGGGGGCCTTGAAAAACTGTTTTTT
CSISTGGLEKLFF
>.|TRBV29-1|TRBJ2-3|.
TGCAGCGTCCTCCAAGAGTCTAGCACAGATACGCAGTATTTT
CSVLQESSTDTQYF
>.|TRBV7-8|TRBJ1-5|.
TGTGCCAGCAGCTTATCCTACTCCGGAGGGGCAAATCAGCCCCAGCATTTT
CASSLSYSGGANQPQHF
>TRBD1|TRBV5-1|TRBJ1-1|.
TGCGCCAGCAGCCGAGAACCCGGGACAGGGGTCGGTAGCACTGAAGCTTTCTTT
CASSREPGTGVGSTEAFF
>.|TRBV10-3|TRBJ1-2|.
TGTGCCATCAGGGGGGTTCGGACTGGCTACGCCTTC
CAIRGVRTGYAF
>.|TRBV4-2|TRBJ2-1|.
TGTGCCAGCAGCCAAGCTGGCGGGGAAGAGACCCAGTTCTTC
CASSQAGGEETQFF
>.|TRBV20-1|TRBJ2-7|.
TGCAGTGCTACCTGGGAATCTGGTCTCTCCTACGAGCAGTACTTC
CSATWESGLSYEQYF
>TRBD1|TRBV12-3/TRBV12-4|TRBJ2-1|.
TGTGCCAGCGGGACAGGGGTGAATGAGCAGTTCTTC
CASGTGVNEQFF
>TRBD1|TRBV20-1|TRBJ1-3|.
TGCAGCCTAGGAAGACAGGGAGATGGAAACACCATATATTTT
CSLGRQGDGNTIYF
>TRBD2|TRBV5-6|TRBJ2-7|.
TGTGCCAGCAACCTGAGGGCTAGCGGGTCCCCAGGGAAGCAGTACTTC
CASNLRASGSPGKQYF
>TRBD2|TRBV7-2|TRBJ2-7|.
TGTGTCAGCAGCTCAACCGGGACTAACTACAATGAGCAGTACTTC
CVSSSTGTNYNEQYF
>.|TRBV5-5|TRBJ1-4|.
TGTGCCAGCAGCTGGGCGGATCAGGATAATGAAAAACTGTTTTTT
CASSWADQDNEKLFF
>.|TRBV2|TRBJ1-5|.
TGTGCCAGCAGTGTTCTGTCGCCCCAGCCCCAGCATTTT
CASSVLSPQPQHF
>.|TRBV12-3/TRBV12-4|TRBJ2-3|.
TGTGCCAGCAGCCCAGCACAGAGAACAGATGCGCAGTATTTT
CASSPAQRTDAQYF
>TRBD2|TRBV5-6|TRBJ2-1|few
TGTGCCAGCAGCTCCGGGGGGTATCGAGGGCACAATGAGCAGTTCTTC
CASSSGGYRGHNEQFF
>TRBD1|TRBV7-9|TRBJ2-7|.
TGTGCCAGCACCTTTGACTTGACAGGGGGGCACGAGCAGTACTTC
CASTFDLTGGHEQYF
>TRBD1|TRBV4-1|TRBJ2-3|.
TGCGCCAGCAGCCCAGAGGGACAGCGGACCTTTGATACGCAGTATTTT
CASSPEGQRTFDTQYF
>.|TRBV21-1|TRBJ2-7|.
TGTGCCAGCAGCCGGGAAGGGCCCTACGAGCAGTACTTC
CASSREGPYEQYF
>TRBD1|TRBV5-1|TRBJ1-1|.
TGCGCCAGCAGGGGACAGGATAACACTGAAGCTTTCTTT
CASRGQDNTEAFF
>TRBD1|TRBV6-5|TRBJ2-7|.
TGTGCCAGCAGTCGGGGACAGCGTTCCTACGAGCAGTACTTC
CASSRGQRSYEQYF
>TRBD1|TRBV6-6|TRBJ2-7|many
TGTGCCAGCATCGACTCCGGGACAGGGTCCTACGAGCAGTACTTC
CASIDSGTGSYEQYF
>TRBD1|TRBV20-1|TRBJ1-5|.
TGCAGTGCTAAAGGACAGGCGGGGAGCAATCAGCCCCAGCATTTT
CSAKGQAGSNQPQHF
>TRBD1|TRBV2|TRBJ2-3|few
TGTGCCAGCAGAGGGTCCCGGGACAGGGGGACCACCAGCACAGATACGCAGTATTTT
CASRGSRDRGTTSTDTQYF
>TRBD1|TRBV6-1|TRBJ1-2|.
TGTGCCAGCAGTGAAGACAGGGGGTCGGGTGGCTACACCTTC
CASSEDRGSGGYTF
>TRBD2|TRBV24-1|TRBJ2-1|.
TGTGCCACCAGTGATCTATCCGGGGGGACGGTGAATGAGCAGTTCTTC
CATSDLSGGTVNEQFF
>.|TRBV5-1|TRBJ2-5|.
TGCGCCAGCACCTTCAGTGGGGGAGAGACCCAGTACTTC
CASTFSGGETQYF
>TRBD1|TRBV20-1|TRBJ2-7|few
TGCAGTGCAACGGACAGGGATTACTACGAGCAGTACTTC
CSATDRDYYEQYF
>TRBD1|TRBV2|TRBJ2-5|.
TGTGCCAGCAGAACCGACAGGGGTTTCGGTATTAGGGAGACCCAGTACTTC
CASRTDRGFGIRETQYF
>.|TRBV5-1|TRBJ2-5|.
TGCGCCAGCAGCTTGGCCCCAGGCTACCAAGAGACCCAGTACTTC
CASSLAPGYQETQYF
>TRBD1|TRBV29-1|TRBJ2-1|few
TGCAGCGGTCAGGGGGCCGACTACAATGAGCAGTTCTTC
CSGQGADYNEQFF
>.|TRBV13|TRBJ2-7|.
TGTGCCAGCAGCTTAAGGAGTATGTGGGGGTCCTACGAGCAGTACTTC
CASSLRSMWGSYEQYF
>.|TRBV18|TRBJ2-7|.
TGTGCCAGCTCACCGGGACAATTCCTCGAGCAGTACTTC
CASSPGQFLEQYF